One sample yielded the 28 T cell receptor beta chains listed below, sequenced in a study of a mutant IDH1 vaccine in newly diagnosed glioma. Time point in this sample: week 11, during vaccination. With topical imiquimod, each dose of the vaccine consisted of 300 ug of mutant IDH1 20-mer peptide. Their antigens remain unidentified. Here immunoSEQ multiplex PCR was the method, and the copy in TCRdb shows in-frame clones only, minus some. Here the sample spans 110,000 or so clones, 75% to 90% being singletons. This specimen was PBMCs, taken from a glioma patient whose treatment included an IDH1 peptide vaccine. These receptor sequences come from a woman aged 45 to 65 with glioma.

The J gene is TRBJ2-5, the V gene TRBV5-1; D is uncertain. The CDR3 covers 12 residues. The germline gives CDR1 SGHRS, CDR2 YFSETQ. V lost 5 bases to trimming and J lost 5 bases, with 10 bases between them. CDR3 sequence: CASSRTGETQYF. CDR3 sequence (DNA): TGCGCCAGCAGTAGGACGGGCGAGACCCAGTACTTC.

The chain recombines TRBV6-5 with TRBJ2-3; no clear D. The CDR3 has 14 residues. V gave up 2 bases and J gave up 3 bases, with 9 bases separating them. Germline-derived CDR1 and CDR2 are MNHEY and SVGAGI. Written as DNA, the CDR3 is TGTGCCAGCAGTTACGGGCAACGGACAGATACGCAGTATTTT. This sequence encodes CASSYGQRTDTQYF.

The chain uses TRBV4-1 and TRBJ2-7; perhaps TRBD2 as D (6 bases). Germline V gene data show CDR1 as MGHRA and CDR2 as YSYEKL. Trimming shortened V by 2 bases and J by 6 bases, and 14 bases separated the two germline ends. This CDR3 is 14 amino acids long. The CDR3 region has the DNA TGCGCCAGCAGCCAACCTAGCGTAACGAGCGAGCAGTACTTC. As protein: CASSQPSVTSEQYF.

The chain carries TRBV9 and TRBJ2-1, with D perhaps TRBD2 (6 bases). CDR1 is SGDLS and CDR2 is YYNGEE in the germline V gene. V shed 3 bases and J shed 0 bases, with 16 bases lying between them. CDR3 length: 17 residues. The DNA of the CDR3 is TGTGCCAGCAGCGCCGGAGGGAGCAAGAGCTCCTACAATGAGCAGTTCTTC. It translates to CASSAGGSKSSYNEQFF.

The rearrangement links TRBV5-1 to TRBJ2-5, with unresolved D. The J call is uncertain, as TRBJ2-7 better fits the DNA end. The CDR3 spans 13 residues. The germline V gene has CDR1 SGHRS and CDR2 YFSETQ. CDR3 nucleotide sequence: TGCGCCAGCAGCTTTGGAATCCTATACGAGCAGTACTTC. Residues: CASSFGILYEQYF.

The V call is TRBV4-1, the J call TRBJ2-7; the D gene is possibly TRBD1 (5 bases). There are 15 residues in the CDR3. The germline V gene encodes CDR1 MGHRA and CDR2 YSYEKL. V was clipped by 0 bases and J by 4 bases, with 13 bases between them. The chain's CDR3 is CASSQDPGMGYEQYF. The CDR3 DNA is TGCGCCAGCAGCCAAGATCCAGGGATGGGGTACGAGCAGTACTTC.

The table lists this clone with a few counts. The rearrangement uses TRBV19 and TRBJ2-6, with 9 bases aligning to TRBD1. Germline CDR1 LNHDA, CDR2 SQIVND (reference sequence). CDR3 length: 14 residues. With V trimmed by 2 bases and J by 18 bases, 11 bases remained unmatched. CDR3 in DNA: TGTGCCAGTAGTATACTAACAGGGGGCGAAGTTAAGACTTTC. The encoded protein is CASSILTGGEVKTF.

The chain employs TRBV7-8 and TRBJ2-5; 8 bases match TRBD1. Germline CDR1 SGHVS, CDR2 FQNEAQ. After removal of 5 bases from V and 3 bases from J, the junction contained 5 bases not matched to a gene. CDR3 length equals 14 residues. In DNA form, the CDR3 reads TGTGCCAGCAGCCGAGGGGGACAGGAAGAGACCCAGTACTTC. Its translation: CASSRGGQEETQYF.

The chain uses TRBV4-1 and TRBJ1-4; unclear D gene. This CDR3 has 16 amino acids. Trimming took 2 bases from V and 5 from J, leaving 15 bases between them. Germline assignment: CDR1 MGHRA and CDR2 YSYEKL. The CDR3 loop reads CASSQIREGPNEKLFF. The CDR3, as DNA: TGCGCCAGCAGCCAAATCCGGGAAGGGCCAAATGAAAAACTGTTTTTT.

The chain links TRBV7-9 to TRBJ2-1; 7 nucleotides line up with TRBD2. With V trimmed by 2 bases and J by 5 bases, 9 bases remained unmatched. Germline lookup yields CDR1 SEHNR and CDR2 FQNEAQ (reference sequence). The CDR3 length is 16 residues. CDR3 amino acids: CASSLPGLGVNNEQFF. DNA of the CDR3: TGTGCCAGCAGCTTACCCGGACTAGGAGTGAACAATGAGCAGTTCTTC.

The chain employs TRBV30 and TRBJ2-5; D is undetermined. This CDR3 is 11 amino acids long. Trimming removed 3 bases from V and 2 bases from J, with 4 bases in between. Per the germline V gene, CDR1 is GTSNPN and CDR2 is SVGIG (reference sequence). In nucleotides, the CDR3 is TGTGCCTGGAGCGCGCAAGAGACCCAGTACTTC. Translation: CAWSAQETQYF.

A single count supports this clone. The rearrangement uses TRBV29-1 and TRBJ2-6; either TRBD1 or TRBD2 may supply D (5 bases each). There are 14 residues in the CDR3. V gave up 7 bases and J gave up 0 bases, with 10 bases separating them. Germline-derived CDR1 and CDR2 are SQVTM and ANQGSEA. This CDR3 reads CSAGTGSGANVLTF. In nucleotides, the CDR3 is TGCAGCGCTGGGACGGGCTCTGGGGCCAACGTCCTGACTTTC.

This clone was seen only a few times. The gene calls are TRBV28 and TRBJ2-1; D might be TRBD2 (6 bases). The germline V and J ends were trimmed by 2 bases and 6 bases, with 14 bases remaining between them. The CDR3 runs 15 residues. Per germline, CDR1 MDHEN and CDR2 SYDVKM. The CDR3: CASSLGGLETNEQFF. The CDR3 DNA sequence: TGTGCCAGCAGTTTAGGGGGACTCGAAACCAATGAGCAGTTCTTC.

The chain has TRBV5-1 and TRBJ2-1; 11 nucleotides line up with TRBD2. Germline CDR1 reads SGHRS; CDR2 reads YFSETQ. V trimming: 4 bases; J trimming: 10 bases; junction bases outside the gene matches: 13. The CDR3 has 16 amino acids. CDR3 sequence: CASSRTSGRPGREQFF. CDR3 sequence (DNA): TGCGCCAGCAGCCGGACTAGCGGGCGGCCAGGGCGAGAGCAGTTCTTC.

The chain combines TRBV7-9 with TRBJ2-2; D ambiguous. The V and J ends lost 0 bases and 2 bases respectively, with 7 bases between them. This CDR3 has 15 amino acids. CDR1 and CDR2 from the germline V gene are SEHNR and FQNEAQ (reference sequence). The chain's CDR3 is CASSLANLNTGELFF. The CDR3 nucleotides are TGTGCCAGCAGCTTAGCAAACTTAAACACCGGGGAGCTGTTTTTT.

The CDR3 region has the DNA TGTGCCAGCAGTTTTTCCAGGGAGCCGTACGAGCAGTACTTC. Protein product: CASSFSREPYEQYF. The chain combines TRBV28 with TRBJ2-7; D may be TRBD1 or TRBD2 (5 bases each). The CDR3 has 14 amino acids. V lost 3 bases and J lost 4, with 13 bases in between. Germline CDR1 is MDHEN and CDR2 is SYDVKM.

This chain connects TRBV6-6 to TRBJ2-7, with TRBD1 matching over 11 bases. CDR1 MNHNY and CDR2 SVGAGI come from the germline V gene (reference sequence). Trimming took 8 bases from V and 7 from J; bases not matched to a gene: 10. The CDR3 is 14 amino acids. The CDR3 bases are TGTGCCAGCCACGGGGACAGGGGGATTCAGGAGCAGTACTTC. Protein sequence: CASHGDRGIQEQYF.

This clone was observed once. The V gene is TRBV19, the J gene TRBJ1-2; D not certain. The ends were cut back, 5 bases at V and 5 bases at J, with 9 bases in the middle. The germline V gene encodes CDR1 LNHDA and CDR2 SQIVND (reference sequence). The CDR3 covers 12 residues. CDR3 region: CASSSRFYGYTF. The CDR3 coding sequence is TGTGCCAGTAGTTCGCGCTTTTATGGCTACACCTTC.

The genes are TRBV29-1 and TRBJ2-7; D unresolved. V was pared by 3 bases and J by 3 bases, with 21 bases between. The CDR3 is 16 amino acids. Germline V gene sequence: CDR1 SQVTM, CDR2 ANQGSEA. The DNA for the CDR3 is TGCAGCGTTGAGTTGGGAATAAGTGCCAATTACTACGAGCAGTACTTC. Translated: CSVELGISANYYEQYF.

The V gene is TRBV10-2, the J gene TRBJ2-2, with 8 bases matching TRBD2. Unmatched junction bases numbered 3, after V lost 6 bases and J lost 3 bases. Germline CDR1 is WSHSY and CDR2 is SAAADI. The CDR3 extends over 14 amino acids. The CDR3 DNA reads TGCGCCAGCAGGAAACTAGCGGACACCGGGGAGCTGTTTTTT. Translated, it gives CASRKLADTGELFF.

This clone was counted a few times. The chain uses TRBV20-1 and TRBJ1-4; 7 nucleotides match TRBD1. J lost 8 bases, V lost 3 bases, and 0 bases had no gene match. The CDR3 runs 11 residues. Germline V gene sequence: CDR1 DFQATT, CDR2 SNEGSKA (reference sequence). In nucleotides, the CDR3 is TGCAGTGCTAGGGACAGGGAAAAACTGTTTTTT. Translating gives CSARDREKLFF.

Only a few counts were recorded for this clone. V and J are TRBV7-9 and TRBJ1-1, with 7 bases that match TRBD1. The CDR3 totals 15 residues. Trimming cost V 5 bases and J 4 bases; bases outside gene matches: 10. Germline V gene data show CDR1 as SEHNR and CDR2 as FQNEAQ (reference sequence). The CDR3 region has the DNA TGTGCCAGCAGCCGTCATGACAGGGCGGCCACTGAAGCTTTCTTT. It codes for CASSRHDRAATEAFF.

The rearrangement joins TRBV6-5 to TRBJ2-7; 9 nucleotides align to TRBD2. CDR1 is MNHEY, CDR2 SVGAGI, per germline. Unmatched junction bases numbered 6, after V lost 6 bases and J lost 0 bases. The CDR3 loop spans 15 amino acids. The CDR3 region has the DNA TGTGCCAGCAGCCGTAGCGGGAGCGGCTCCTACGAGCAGTACTTC. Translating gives CASSRSGSGSYEQYF.

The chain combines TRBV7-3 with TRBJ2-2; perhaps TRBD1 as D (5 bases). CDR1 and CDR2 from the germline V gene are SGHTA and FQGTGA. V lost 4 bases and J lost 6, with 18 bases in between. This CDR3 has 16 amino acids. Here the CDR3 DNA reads TGTGCCAGCAGCTCGTCCGGGCAGGGCTTCCCCGGGGAGCTGTTTTTT. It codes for CASSSSGQGFPGELFF.

The CDR3 protein is CASSPRTATSPLHF. CDR3 sequence (DNA): TGCGCCAGCAGCCCGCGGACAGCGACTTCACCCCTCCACTTT. The chain is built from TRBV5-1 and TRBJ1-6; the D gene is possibly TRBD1 (6 bases). This CDR3 is built from 14 residues. V gave up 4 bases and J gave up 9 bases, with 14 bases separating them. CDR1 and CDR2 (germline): SGHRS, YFSETQ. The full variable domain, rest sourced from reference TRBV5-1 and TRBJ1-6, is KAGVTQTPRYLIKTRGQQVTLSCSPISGHRSVSWYQQTPGQGLQFLFEYFSETQRNKGNFPGRFSGRQFSNSRSEMNVSTLELGDSALYLCASSPRTATSPLHFGNGTRLTVT.

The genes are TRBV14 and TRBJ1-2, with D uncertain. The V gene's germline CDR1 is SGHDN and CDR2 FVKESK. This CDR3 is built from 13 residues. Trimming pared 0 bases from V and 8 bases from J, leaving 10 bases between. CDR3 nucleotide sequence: TGTGCCAGCAGCCAAGATCAGGTGCGCGGCTACACCTTC. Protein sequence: CASSQDQVRGYTF.

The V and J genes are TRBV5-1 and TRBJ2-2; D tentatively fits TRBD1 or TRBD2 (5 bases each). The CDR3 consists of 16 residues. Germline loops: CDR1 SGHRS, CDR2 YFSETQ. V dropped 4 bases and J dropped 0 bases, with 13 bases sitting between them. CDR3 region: CASSPQGPTNTGELFF. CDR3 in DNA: TGCGCCAGCAGCCCTCAGGGACCCACGAACACCGGGGAGCTGTTTTTT.

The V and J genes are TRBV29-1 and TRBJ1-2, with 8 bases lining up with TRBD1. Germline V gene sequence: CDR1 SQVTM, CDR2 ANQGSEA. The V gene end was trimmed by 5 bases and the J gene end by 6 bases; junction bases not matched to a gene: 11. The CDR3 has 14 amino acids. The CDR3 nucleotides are TGCAGCGTTTCCCTAACAGGGGGAGCAGATGGCTACACCTTC. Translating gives CSVSLTGGADGYTF.